This T cell receptor beta chain was captured by sequencing in a study of shared clonotypes between healthy human individuals. Worth noting for this clone: Its antigen is still unknown.

Germline V gene data show CDR1 as MNHNS and CDR2 as SASEGT. The V end lost 1 base, the J end lost 6 bases, and 10 bases lay between the germline ends. This CDR3 is 14 amino acids long. Naive CD8 cells comprised CD45RO-negative, CCR7-positively selected cells, excluding terminally differentiated effector memory CD45RA+ cells. General study findings and limits: All-four-donor shared clonotypes had higher generation probabilities than non-shared clonotypes did. Sharing across several donors was seen in 4% to 6.5% of naive CD4 clonotypes. Naive subsets typically showed greater estimated richness than memory subsets.

TCRdb keeps only in-frame clones here, not all; method: immunoSEQ multiplex PCR. The sample shows roughly 2,000,000 clones, around 93% of them seen only once. This rearrangement joins TRBV6-1 to TRBJ1-5; D ambiguous. Material for sequencing was naive CD8+ T cells from PBMCs. This sequence originates from a man aged 18-30 years in good health. Some clones in this sample may be carry-over from other donors' samples. CDR3 in DNA: TGTGCCAGCAGTGAAGATATGGATTTTCAGCCCCAGCATTTT. Translated: CASSEDMDFQPQHF.